The 17 T cell receptor beta chains reported below all come from one sample, sequenced in a study of cytomegalovirus exposure and HLA in healthy donors. The PCR made use of 60 Vbeta and 13 Jbeta primers. Method: immunoSEQ multiplex PCR; TCRdb's copy keeps in-frame clones and lacks some. This sample has about 140,000 clones, with more than 9.5% found just once. Sequencing input: PBMCs. Receptor source: a man aged 50 to 60 in good health and CMV-seronegative.

V and J are TRBV6-6 and TRBJ1-5; 7 bases align to TRBD1. Trimming removed 4 bases from V and 11 bases from J; junction bases left unmatched: 11. CDR1 and CDR2 from the germline V gene are MNHNY and SVGAGI (reference sequence). The CDR3 runs to 14 residues. Written as DNA, the CDR3 is TGTGCCAGCAGTTCCTCCGGGACAGAGAAAGCCCAGCATTTT. Translation gives CASSSSGTEKAQHF.

The V and J genes are TRBV27 and TRBJ2-5; the D gene is possibly TRBD2 (7 bases). V shed 5 bases and J shed 4 bases, with 17 bases lying between them. The germline V gene encodes CDR1 MNHEY and CDR2 SMNVEV (reference sequence). The CDR3 is 15 amino acids. The CDR3 DNA reads as TGTGCCAGCAGTCAACGGGGGGCGGTCGGAGAGACCCAGTACTTC. Its protein product is CASSQRGAVGETQYF.

This clone was recorded a few times. The rearrangement links TRBV30 to TRBJ1-1; D perhaps matches TRBD1 (5 bases). The CDR3 totals 13 residues. With 0 bases removed from V and 3 bases from J, the gap between germline ends came to 8 bases. Germline-derived CDR1 and CDR2 are GTSNPN and SVGIG (reference sequence). The CDR3 here is CAWSVQEYTEAFF. The CDR3 DNA reads TGTGCCTGGAGTGTACAGGAGTACACTGAAGCTTTCTTT.

This clone occurred a few times. The chain carries TRBV9 and TRBJ2-6; tentatively, D is TRBD2 (6 bases). Trimming pared 4 bases from V and 2 bases from J, leaving 19 bases between. The CDR3 length is 18 residues. The germline CDR1 and CDR2 sequences are SGDLS and YYNGEE. In nucleotides, the CDR3 is TGTGCCAGCAGCCCCCTCCCTTCCGGGGGAGCTGGGGCCAACGTCCTGACTTTC. This codes for CASSPLPSGGAGANVLTF. Full variable domain (missing parts from reference TRBV9 and TRBJ2-6): DSGVTQTPKHLITATGQRVTLRCSPRSGDLSVYWYQQSLDQGLQFLIQYYNGEERAKGNILERFSAQQFPDLHSELNLSSLELGDSALYFCASSPLPSGGAGANVLTFGAGSRLTVL.

This rearrangement joins TRBV5-1 to TRBJ1-2, with D perhaps TRBD1 (6 bases). In germline, CDR1 is SGHRS, CDR2 YFSETQ. V lost 2 bases, J lost 6 bases, and 11 bases lay in between. This CDR3 has 13 residues. In nucleotides, the CDR3 is TGCGCCAGCAGCTTCCAGGGGCAGAATGGCTACACCTTC. Its translation is CASSFQGQNGYTF.

The V call is TRBV4-2, the J call TRBJ2-7; 10 nucleotides match TRBD2. CDR3 length: 16 amino acids. The germline V gene has CDR1 LGHNA and CDR2 YNFKEQ. V dropped 1 base and J dropped 0; count of bases not matched to a gene: 3. The CDR3 DNA follows: TGTGCCAGCAGCCAAGCTAGCGGGAGTACCTCCTACGAGCAGTACTTC. It yields the protein CASSQASGSTSYEQYF.

This clone was observed a handful of times. The V call is TRBV14, the J call TRBJ2-7; D call uncertain. The CDR3 has 11 amino acids. Germline CDR1 is SGHDN and CDR2 is FVKESK. The V and J ends lost 2 bases and 3 bases respectively, with 2 bases between them. CDR3 protein: CASSQLYEQYF. CDR3 sequence (DNA): TGTGCCAGCAGCCAACTCTACGAGCAGTACTTC.

V is TRBV7-2 and J is TRBJ1-2; 8 nucleotides match TRBD1. The CDR3 has 17 amino acids. Trimming took 5 bases from V and 0 from J; bases not matched to a gene: 11. CDR1 is SGHTA and CDR2 is FQGNSA in the germline V gene. In nucleotides, the CDR3 is TGTGCCAGCAGCCAAGGGGGACAGGCACCCTCTAACTATGGCTACACCTTC. It encodes CASSQGGQAPSNYGYTF.

This chain connects TRBV5-1 to TRBJ2-1; 7 bases align to TRBD1. The V gene's germline CDR1 is SGHRS and CDR2 YFSETQ. V was clipped by 6 bases and J by 12 bases; unmatched bases: 15. The CDR3 is made up of 14 amino acids. The chain's CDR3 is CASTPLVERGRQFF. The CDR3 nucleotides are TGCGCCAGCACCCCTTTAGTGGAAAGGGGGCGGCAGTTCTTC.

This clone was seen a handful of times. The chain employs TRBV5-1 and TRBJ2-3; 9 nucleotides match TRBD2. In germline, CDR1 is SGHRS, CDR2 YFSETQ. The ends lost 3 bases at V and 4 bases at J; junction bases unmatched: 6. The CDR3 is made up of 15 amino acids. The DNA of the CDR3 is TGCGCCAGCAGCTGGACGGGACTAGCTCCAGATACGCAGTATTTT. Protein product: CASSWTGLAPDTQYF.

This clone turned up a few times. V and J are TRBV6-1 and TRBJ2-7; D perhaps matches TRBD1 (6 bases). Germline CDR1 MNHNS, CDR2 SASEGT. This CDR3 has 14 residues. Deletions cut 6 bases from V and 5 bases from J, with 17 bases between. This chain's CDR3 is CASRRIWTENEQYF. CDR3 coding DNA: TGTGCCAGCAGACGGATCTGGACAGAGAACGAGCAGTACTTC.

The genes are TRBV4-1 and TRBJ2-3; TRBD2 aligns across 11 bases. The CDR3 runs to 14 residues. V shed 5 bases and J 8 bases; nucleotides not matched to a gene: 6. Germline lookup yields CDR1 MGHRA and CDR2 YSYEKL. This chain's CDR3 is CASSSLAGVLTQYF. The CDR3 DNA follows: TGCGCCAGCAGCTCACTAGCGGGAGTCCTTACGCAGTATTTT.

The sample holds a few counts of this clone. The chain uses TRBV7-6 and TRBJ2-6, with 7 bases matching TRBD1. This CDR3 has 16 residues. Germline CDR1 is SGHVS and CDR2 is FNYEAQ. V was clipped by 3 bases and J by 0 bases; unmatched bases: 2. Written as DNA, the CDR3 is TGTGCCAGCAGCTTTGGGACAGCCTCTGGGGCCAACGTCCTGACTTTC. Its protein is CASSFGTASGANVLTF.

CDR3 bases: TGTGCTAGTGGTTCACCCCGGGACTACTACGAGCAGTACTTC. As protein: CASGSPRDYYEQYF. The V gene is TRBV12-5, the J gene TRBJ2-7; 7 positions match TRBD2. The CDR3 sequence is 14 residues long. The V and J ends lost 4 bases and 3 bases, in that order; junction bases with no gene match: 6. CDR1 is LGHNT and CDR2 is FRNRAP in the germline V gene. The full variable domain, completed using reference TRBV12-5 and TRBJ2-7, is DARVTQTPRHKVTEMGQEVTMRCQPILGHNTVFWYRQTMMQGLELLAYFRNRAPLDDSGMPKDRFSAEMPDATLATLKIQPSEPRDSAVYFCASGSPRDYYEQYFGPGTRLTVT.

This clone was recorded a few times. The chain is built from TRBV11-2 and TRBJ2-7; 7 bases are a match to TRBD2. J lost 7 bases, V lost 4 bases, and 10 bases had no gene match. Germline values: CDR1 SGHAT, CDR2 FQNNGV. The CDR3 is 14 amino acids. The CDR3 protein is CASSSHGGVQEQYF. CDR3 coding DNA: TGTGCCAGCAGCTCCCATGGGGGGGTTCAGGAGCAGTACTTC.

Only a few counts were recorded for this clone. V and J are TRBV10-2 and TRBJ1-2, with 7 bases identical to TRBD1. Germline CDR1 WSHSY, CDR2 SAAADI. The CDR3 length is 13 residues. J gave up 8 bases and V 3 bases, and 6 bases lay outside the gene matches. The CDR3 is CASSEQGRGGYTF. The DNA of the CDR3 is TGCGCCAGCAGTGAACAGGGGCGCGGGGGCTACACCTTC.

The chain joins TRBV28 to TRBJ1-2; no firm D call. CDR3 length equals 15 residues. Germline CDR1 reads MDHEN; CDR2 reads SYDVKM. Trimming removed 3 bases at V and 4 bases at J, with 15 bases between. CDR3 amino acids: CASSFLEYGIYGYTF. CDR3 in DNA: TGTGCCAGCAGTTTCCTTGAGTACGGTATCTATGGCTACACCTTC.